This T cell receptor beta chain was sequenced in a study of cytomegalovirus exposure and HLA in healthy donors. Primers: 60 Vbeta forward and 13 Jbeta reverse. Here immunoSEQ multiplex PCR was the method, and the copy in TCRdb shows in-frame clones only, minus some. Among 150,000 to 200,000 clones, about 81% were seen once, and the ten largest hold under 2%. V was trimmed by 2 bases and J by 0 bases, leaving 12 bases between them. The CDR3 extends over 16 amino acids. CDR1 SGHRS and CDR2 YFSETQ come from the germline V gene. Notes on this clone: Its antigen remains unidentified.

General study results and limits: In a later analysis, at a false discovery rate of 0.05, 15,000 to 20,000 TCR beta sequences matched HLA alleles.

The material sequenced was PBMCs. The chain has TRBV5-1 and TRBJ2-4; the D gene is possibly TRBD1 (5 bases). The origin of this receptor is a woman aged 18-35 years in good health and CMV-seronegative. CDR3 loop: CASSFSGSLAKNIQYF. CDR3 sequence (DNA): TGCGCCAGCAGCTTTTCAGGGTCACTAGCCAAAAACATTCAGTACTTC.